These T cell receptor beta chains were read from a single sample in a study of T cells in Graves' hyperthyroidism and ophthalmopathy. TCRdb processed the multiplex PCR reads anew with MiXCR; each CDR3 protein has one entry. The repertoire includes approximately 400,000 distinct CDR3 sequences, about 15% of them detected once, and about 7.7% sits in the top ten. The specimen was blood. The receptors come from a young woman with Graves' hyperthyroidism. Each CDR3 is given with its conserved first and last residue.

TRBJ1-5,TRBV28,CASSLYGANQPQHF
TRBJ1-1,TRBV6-1,CASSPGLDTEAFF
TRBJ2-1,TRBV5-1,CASSLGRGGGQTEQFF
TRBJ1-5,TRBV6-1,CASSKGQVGNQPQHF
TRBJ1-6,TRBV5-1,CASSSSSGYSYNSPLHF
TRBJ1-2,TRBV5-1,CASSSIGNDYGYTF
TRBJ1-1,TRBV30,CACRSKGTNTEAFF
TRBJ1-2,TRBV30,CAWSVLVAQGGYTF
TRBJ2-5,TRBV5-1,CASSSGGRGQQETQYF
TRBJ1-5,TRBV7-8,CASRIGPGSNQPQHF
TRBJ1-2,TRBV4-2,CASSQDLAPYGYTF
TRBJ2-7,TRBV6-1,CASSESRGSVEQYF
TRBJ2-2,TRBV10-3,CATPGQRDTGELFF
TRBJ2-1,TRBV20-1,CSATTSGRADNEQFF
TRBJ2-1,TRBV20-1,CSARLRGTSEQFF
TRBJ2-3,TRBV20-1,CSAERTGAPDTQYF
TRBJ2-2,TRBV12-5,CASGLVLRQGAKGTGELFF
TRBJ2-1,TRBV10-3,CAISEVRETSGGPLENEQFF
TRBJ2-2,TRBV6-2/TRBV6-3,CASSQGLTTGELFF